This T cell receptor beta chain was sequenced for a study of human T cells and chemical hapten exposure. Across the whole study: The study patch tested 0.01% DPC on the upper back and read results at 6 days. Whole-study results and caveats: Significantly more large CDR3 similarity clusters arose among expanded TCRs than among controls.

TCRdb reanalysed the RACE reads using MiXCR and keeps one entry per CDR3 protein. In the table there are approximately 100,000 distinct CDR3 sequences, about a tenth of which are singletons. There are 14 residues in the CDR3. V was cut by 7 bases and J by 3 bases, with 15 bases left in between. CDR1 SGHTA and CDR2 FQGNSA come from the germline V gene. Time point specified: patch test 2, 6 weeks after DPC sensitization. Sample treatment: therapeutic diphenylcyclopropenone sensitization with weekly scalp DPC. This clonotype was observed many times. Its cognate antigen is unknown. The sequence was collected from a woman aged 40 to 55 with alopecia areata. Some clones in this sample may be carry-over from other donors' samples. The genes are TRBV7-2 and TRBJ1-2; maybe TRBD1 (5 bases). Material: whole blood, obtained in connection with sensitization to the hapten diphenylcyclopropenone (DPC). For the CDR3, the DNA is TGTGCCAGCACAGAGGGAGGGGCGGACTATGGCTACACCTTC. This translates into CASTEGGADYGYTF.